One sample yielded the 15 T cell receptor beta chains listed below, sequenced in a study of CD8 T cells in ankylosing spondylitis. A single record per CDR3 protein comes from TCRdb applying MiXCR to the 5' RACE reads. Among some 700,000 distinct CDR3 sequences listed, 15% to 20% were seen once. Study results and caveats: About 8 highly homologous variants made up a TCR beta motif, and this motif appeared characteristic of ankylosing spondylitis blood.

These receptors are not linked to any known antigen. The sample consisted of blood, either unsorted or a sorted T cell fraction (not recorded which). These receptors were taken from a male donor with ankylosing spondylitis.

This clonotype appeared a few times. The chain couples TRBV5-1 to TRBJ2-7; TRBD2 aligns across 8 bases. The V gene's germline CDR1 is SGHRS and CDR2 YFSETQ. Trimming removed 1 base from V and 3 bases from J; junction bases left unmatched: 6. This CDR3 contains 15 residues. The CDR3 sequence is CASSLRSGGDYEQYF. CDR3 sequence (DNA): TGCGCCAGCAGCTTGAGGAGCGGGGGTGACTACGAGCAGTACTTC.

V usage is TRBV24-1 and J usage is TRBJ2-1; maybe TRBD2 (5 bases). V lost 4 bases to trimming and J lost 0 bases, with 12 bases between them. The germline gives CDR1 KGHDR, CDR2 SFDVKD. This CDR3 comprises 16 residues. The chain's CDR3 is CATSDFGRDSYNEQFF. In nucleotides, the CDR3 is TGTGCCACCAGTGACTTCGGACGGGACTCCTACAATGAGCAGTTCTTC.

The sample holds one count of this clonotype. The V call is TRBV7-8, the J call TRBJ2-2, with a possible D match to TRBD1 (6 bases). This CDR3 is built from 16 residues. Deletions cut 5 bases from V and 5 bases from J, with 18 bases between. Germline CDR1 and CDR2: SGHVS and FQNEAQ. The CDR3 loop reads CASSPRVRGKTGELFF. The CDR3 DNA reads as TGTGCCAGCAGCCCAAGAGTTAGGGGGAAAACCGGGGAGCTGTTTTTT. Full variable domain (rest looked up from reference TRBV7-8 and TRBJ2-2): GAGVSQSPRYKVAKRGQDVALRCDPISGHVSLFWYQQALGQGPEFLTYFQNEAQLDKSGLPSDRFFAERPEGSVSTLKIQRTQQEDSAVYLCASSPRVRGKTGELFFGEGSRLTVL.

The chain links TRBV6-1 to TRBJ1-6; 10 bases match TRBD1. The CDR3 sequence is 14 residues long. V lost 10 bases to trimming and J lost 9 bases; unmatched junction nucleotides: 9. CDR1 is MNHNS, CDR2 SASEGT, per germline. CDR3 DNA: TGTGCCATTTCAGGGGACAGGGGTGCTTCACCCCTCCACTTT. It codes for CAISGDRGASPLHF.

This clonotype was observed a few times. The chain combines TRBV5-1 with TRBJ2-3; TRBD1 matches 12 bases. The CDR3 runs 15 residues. V gave up 4 bases and J gave up 6 bases; unmatched junction bases: 6. The germline V gene encodes CDR1 SGHRS and CDR2 YFSETQ. CDR3: CASSRGQGARDTQYF. CDR3 DNA: TGCGCCAGCAGCCGGGGACAGGGGGCGCGGGATACGCAGTATTTT.

The chain links TRBV20-1 to TRBJ1-4, with a tentative D call TRBD1 (5 bases). In germline, CDR1 is DFQATT, CDR2 SNEGSKA (reference sequence). Trimming took 3 bases from V and 0 from J, leaving 14 bases between them. The CDR3 is 16 amino acids. CDR3 nucleotide sequence: TGCAGTGCTAGGTCCCCTGGAGGGGCAACTAATGAAAAACTGTTTTTT. The encoded protein is CSARSPGGATNEKLFF.

This clonotype was seen only a few times. The chain combines TRBV29-1 with TRBJ1-1, with 7 nucleotides matching TRBD1. This CDR3 is 13 amino acids long. CDR1 is SQVTM and CDR2 is ANQGSEA in the germline V gene. Germline trimming cut 6 bases from V and 7 bases from J; bases unmatched to any gene: 11. The CDR3 protein is CSVSTGYMNEAFF. DNA of the CDR3: TGCAGCGTGTCGACAGGGTATATGAATGAAGCTTTCTTT. The whole variable domain, filled in from reference TRBV29-1 and TRBJ1-1, reads SAVISQKPSRDICQRGTSLTIQCQVDSQVTMMFWYRQQPGQSLTLIATANQGSEATYESGFVIDKFPISRPNLTFSTLTVSNMSPEDSSIYLCSVSTGYMNEAFFGQGTRLTVV.

This clonotype was observed a handful of times. V is TRBV29-1 and J is TRBJ1-1, with D possibly TRBD1 on 5 matching bases. Trimming took off 7 bases at V and 4 bases at J, with 10 bases between the two ends. The CDR3 covers 11 residues. Per the germline V gene, CDR1 is SQVTM and CDR2 is ANQGSEA. CDR3 amino acids: CSARDPTEAFF. DNA for the CDR3: TGCAGCGCCCGGGACCCCACTGAAGCTTTCTTT.

This rearrangement joins TRBV12-3 or TRBV12-4 to TRBJ1-2; D perhaps matches TRBD1 (6 bases). CDR3 length: 14 amino acids. The ends were cut back, 1 base at V and 4 bases at J, with 10 bases in the middle. The CDR3: CASSLGLGGYGYTF. CDR3 in DNA: TGTGCCAGCAGTTTAGGTTTAGGGGGCTATGGCTACACCTTC.

This clonotype appeared once. The rearrangement uses TRBV5-1 and TRBJ1-1, with D possibly being TRBD1 (5 bases). Germline assignment: CDR1 SGHRS and CDR2 YFSETQ. V lost 0 bases and J lost 3, with 9 bases in between. There are 14 residues in the CDR3. The CDR3 bases are TGCGCCAGCAGCTTGGAATTGGGGGACACTGAAGCTTTCTTT. Amino acid sequence: CASSLELGDTEAFF.

CDR3 residues: CAISESTYEQYF. Here the CDR3 DNA reads TGTGCCATCAGTGAGTCTACCTACGAGCAGTACTTC. This sequence joins TRBV10-3 and TRBJ2-7, with D unclear. Trimming shortened V by 0 bases and J by 2 bases, and 2 bases separated the two germline ends. The CDR3 contains 12 residues. In germline, CDR1 is ENHRY, CDR2 SYGVKD.

This clonotype was recorded at least ten times. The chain recombines TRBV12-3 or TRBV12-4 with TRBJ1-1; D remains unclear. The CDR3 length is 14 residues. V was clipped by 3 bases and J by 0 bases, with 8 bases between them. CDR3 sequence: CASSFGKLNTEAFF. CDR3 nucleotides: TGTGCCAGCAGTTTCGGCAAACTGAACACTGAAGCTTTCTTT.

This rearrangement joins TRBV7-9 to TRBJ2-1; tentative D call: TRBD1 (6 bases). The germline V gene encodes CDR1 SEHNR and CDR2 FQNEAQ (reference sequence). The V and J ends lost 3 bases and 0 bases respectively, with 12 bases between them. CDR3 length: 16 residues. DNA of the CDR3: TGTGCCAGCAGCTTGGGAACAGGGAGCTCCTACAATGAGCAGTTCTTC. Amino acids: CASSLGTGSSYNEQFF.

V is TRBV14 and J is TRBJ1-1, with D unclear. CDR3 length equals 14 residues. CDR1 is SGHDN and CDR2 is FVKESK in the germline V gene. Trimming took off 1 base at V and 3 bases at J, with 9 bases between the two ends. The CDR3 coding sequence is TGTGCCAGCAGCCAAGCTCTCGGGTACACTGAAGCTTTCTTT. Its translation: CASSQALGYTEAFF. The complete variable domain, with remaining parts taken from reference TRBV14 and TRBJ1-1, reads EAGVTQFPSHSVIEKGQTVTLRCDPISGHDNLYWYRRVMGKEIKFLLHFVKESKQDESGMPNNRFLAERTGGTYSTLKVQPAELEDSGVYFCASSQALGYTEAFFGQGTRLTVV.

J is TRBJ2-6 and V is TRBV9; perhaps D is TRBD1 or TRBD2 (5 bases each). V was pared by 0 bases and J by 0 bases, with 13 bases between. The CDR3 runs 18 residues. Germline assignment: CDR1 SGDLS and CDR2 YYNGEE. The chain's CDR3 is CASSVGGGVSSGANVLTF. The CDR3 DNA is TGTGCCAGCAGCGTAGGTGGGGGAGTAAGCTCTGGGGCCAACGTCCTGACTTTC.